The source of this T cell receptor beta chain is a study of OX40 agonist ivuxolimab in advanced cancers. TCRdb's copy holds only in-frame clones and misses some; the assay was immunoSEQ multiplex PCR. The sample has 70,000 to 95,000 clones, roughly 94% seen once. The trim removed 3 bases at V and 5 bases at J, leaving 7 bases unmatched. The CDR3 contains 15 residues. Looked up from germline, CDR1 is LNHNV and CDR2 is YYDKDF (reference sequence). The TCR was taken from an adult with an advanced solid tumor such as melanoma, head and neck, liver or kidney cancer. Sequenced here: CD4+ or CD8+ T cells sorted from blood, sampled in a trial of the OX40 agonist ivuxolimab. This chain uses TRBV15 with TRBJ1-5, with 7 nucleotides matching TRBD1. The DNA of the CDR3 is TGTGCCACCAGCAGCTACACAGGGGAAGATCAGCCCCAGCATTTT. Its translation is CATSSYTGEDQPQHF. Supplemented by reference TRBV15 and TRBJ1-5, the full variable domain reads DAMVIQNPRYQVTQFGKPVTLSCSQTLNHNVMYWYQQKSSQAPKLLFHYYDKDFNNEADTPDNFQSRRPNTSFCFLDIRSPGLGDTAMYLCATSSYTGEDQPQHFGDGTRLSIL.